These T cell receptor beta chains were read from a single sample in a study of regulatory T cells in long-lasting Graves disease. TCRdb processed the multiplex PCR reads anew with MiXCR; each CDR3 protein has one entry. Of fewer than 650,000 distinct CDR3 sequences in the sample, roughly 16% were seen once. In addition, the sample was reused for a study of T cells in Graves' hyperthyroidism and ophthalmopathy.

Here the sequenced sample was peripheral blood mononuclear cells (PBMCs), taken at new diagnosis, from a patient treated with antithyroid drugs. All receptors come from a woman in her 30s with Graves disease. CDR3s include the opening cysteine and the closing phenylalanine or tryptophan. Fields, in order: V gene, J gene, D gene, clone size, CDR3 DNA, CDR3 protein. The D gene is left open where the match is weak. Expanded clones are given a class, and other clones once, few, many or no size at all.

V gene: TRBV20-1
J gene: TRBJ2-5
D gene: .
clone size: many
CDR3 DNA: TGCAGTGCTCAGGGGTTACAAGAGACCCAGTACTTC
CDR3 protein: CSAQGLQETQYF

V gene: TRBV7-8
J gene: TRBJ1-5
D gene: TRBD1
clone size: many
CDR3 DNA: TGTGCCAGCAGCCTTCGGGACCCGGGACAGGGAGGACAGCCCCAGCATTTT
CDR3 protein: CASSLRDPGQGGQPQHF

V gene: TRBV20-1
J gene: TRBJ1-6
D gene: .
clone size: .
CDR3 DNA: TGCAGTGCTAGAGATCAGCAGTTCTCCTATAATTCACCCCTCCACTTT
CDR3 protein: CSARDQQFSYNSPLHF

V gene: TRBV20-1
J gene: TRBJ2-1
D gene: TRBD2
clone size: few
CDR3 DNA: TGCAGTGCTAGAGTAGCGGGAGGCTACTACAATGAGCAGTTCTTC
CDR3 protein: CSARVAGGYYNEQFF

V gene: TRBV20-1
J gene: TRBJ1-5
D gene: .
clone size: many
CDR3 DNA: TGCAGTGCCGTTCGTTTTGCCAATCAGCCCCAGCATTTT
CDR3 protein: CSAVRFANQPQHF

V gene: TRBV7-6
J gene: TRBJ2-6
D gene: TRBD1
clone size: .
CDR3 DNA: TGTGCCAGCAGCCAAATTACAGGGGCTGGCCACTCTGGGGCCAACGTCCTGACTTTC
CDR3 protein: CASSQITGAGHSGANVLTF

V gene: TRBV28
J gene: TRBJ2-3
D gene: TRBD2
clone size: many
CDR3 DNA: TGTGCCAGCAGTTTACGGGAGGGCCTTACAGATACGCAGTATTTT
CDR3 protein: CASSLREGLTDTQYF

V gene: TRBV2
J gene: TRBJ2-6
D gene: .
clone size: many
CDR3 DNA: TGTGCCAGCACCAAGAGAGGGGGAGACCTCTCTGGGGCCAACGTCCTGACTTTC
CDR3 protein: CASTKRGGDLSGANVLTF

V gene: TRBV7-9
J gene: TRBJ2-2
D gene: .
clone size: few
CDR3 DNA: TGTGCCAGCAGCAAACAGGTCCCGGGACCAGAGCTGTTTTTT
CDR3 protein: CASSKQVPGPELFF

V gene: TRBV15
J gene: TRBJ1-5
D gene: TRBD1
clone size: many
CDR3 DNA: TGTGCCACCAGCAGGGACAGGGTCAATCAGCCCCAGCATTTT
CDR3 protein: CATSRDRVNQPQHF

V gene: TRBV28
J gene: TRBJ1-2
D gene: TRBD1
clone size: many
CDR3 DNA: TGTGCCAGCAGACGTACAGGGGGCTCGGGCTATGGCTACACCTTC
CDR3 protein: CASRRTGGSGYGYTF

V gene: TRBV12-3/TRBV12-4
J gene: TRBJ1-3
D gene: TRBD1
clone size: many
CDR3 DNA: TGTGCCAGCAGTTTTGGGACAGGGACTGGAAACACCATATATTTT
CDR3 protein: CASSFGTGTGNTIYF

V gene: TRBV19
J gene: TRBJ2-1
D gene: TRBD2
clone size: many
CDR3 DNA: TGTGCCAGTAGTATAGGTCTAGCGGCCTACAATGAGCAGTTCTTC
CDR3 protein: CASSIGLAAYNEQFF

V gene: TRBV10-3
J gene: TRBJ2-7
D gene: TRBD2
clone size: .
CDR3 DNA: TGTGCCACACTTGGACTAGCGGGAGGGCCCGGGAACGAGCAGTACTTC
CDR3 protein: CATLGLAGGPGNEQYF

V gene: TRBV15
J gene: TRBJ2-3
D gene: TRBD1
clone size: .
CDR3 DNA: TGTGCCACCAGCAGAGCTACGACAGGGCTTAAAGATACGCAGTATTTT
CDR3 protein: CATSRATTGLKDTQYF

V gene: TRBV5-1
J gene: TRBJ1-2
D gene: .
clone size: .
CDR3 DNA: TGCGCCAGCAGCCAAGAAGAGCTTTCTGGCAGCGGCTACACCTTC
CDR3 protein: CASSQEELSGSGYTF

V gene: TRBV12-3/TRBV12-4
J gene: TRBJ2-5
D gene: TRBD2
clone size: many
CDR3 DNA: TGTGCCAGCAGGGCTAGCGGGAGGATGGGGACCCAGTACTTC
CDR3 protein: CASRASGRMGTQYF

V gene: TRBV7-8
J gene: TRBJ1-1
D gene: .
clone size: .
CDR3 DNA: TGTGCCAGCGCTGTCCGGCCGGCGGCAAACACTGAAGCTTTCTTT
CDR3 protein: CASAVRPAANTEAFF

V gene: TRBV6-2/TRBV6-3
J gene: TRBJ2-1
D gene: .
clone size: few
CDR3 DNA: TGTGCCACAAAGGGGGGGGCAAGGAATGAGCAGTTCTTC
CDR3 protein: CATKGGARNEQFF